The rows below give T cell receptor beta chains drawn from one sample of a study of blood T cell repertoires in COVID-19. Method: immunoSEQ multiplex PCR; TCRdb's copy keeps in-frame clones and lacks some. The sample holds some 110,000 clones; around nine tenths are singletons and the top ten take around 4.6%. Material: peripheral blood. The receptors shown here come from a man aged 40-49 years with acute or convalescent COVID-19. Both conserved end residues are trimmed from each CDR3. The D gene is left open where the match is weak. Clone size is given for some rows only: seen once, a few or many times, or a class if the clone is expanded.

d_gene: TRBD1
abundance: NA
v_gene: TRBV29-1
j_gene: TRBJ2-7
CDR3aa: SVRRQGEQY

d_gene: TRBD1
abundance: NA
v_gene: TRBV12-3/TRBV12-4
j_gene: TRBJ1-4
CDR3aa: ASRRGTGEKLF

d_gene: NA
abundance: NA
v_gene: TRBV5-6
j_gene: TRBJ2-1
CDR3aa: ASSARTGSSYNEQF

d_gene: TRBD2
abundance: once
v_gene: TRBV19
j_gene: TRBJ2-1
CDR3aa: ASSHRSGSWANEQF

d_gene: TRBD1
abundance: NA
v_gene: TRBV10-2
j_gene: TRBJ1-6
CDR3aa: ASTVDRADNSPLH

d_gene: NA
abundance: once
v_gene: TRBV2
j_gene: TRBJ1-2
CDR3aa: ASSLLQGRDT

d_gene: NA
abundance: NA
v_gene: TRBV5-5
j_gene: TRBJ2-1
CDR3aa: ASSLPGAYEQF

d_gene: TRBD1
abundance: NA
v_gene: TRBV18
j_gene: TRBJ2-1
CDR3aa: ASSPGDRGFDEQF

d_gene: TRBD1
abundance: few
v_gene: TRBV14
j_gene: TRBJ1-1
CDR3aa: ASSQVRGPTEAF

d_gene: NA
abundance: NA
v_gene: TRBV5-6
j_gene: TRBJ1-3
CDR3aa: ASSDLGGRNTIY

d_gene: NA
abundance: NA
v_gene: TRBV7-9
j_gene: TRBJ2-1
CDR3aa: ASTQMELGRDNEQF

d_gene: NA
abundance: NA
v_gene: TRBV29-1
j_gene: TRBJ1-1
CDR3aa: SVDGGIMNTEAF

d_gene: TRBD1
abundance: NA
v_gene: TRBV7-9
j_gene: TRBJ1-1
CDR3aa: ASPADPRGRLNTEAF

d_gene: TRBD2
abundance: NA
v_gene: TRBV19
j_gene: TRBJ2-2
CDR3aa: ASSIPAGGGPGELF

d_gene: TRBD1
abundance: NA
v_gene: TRBV7-8
j_gene: TRBJ1-1
CDR3aa: ASSTGGVTEAF

d_gene: TRBD1
abundance: NA
v_gene: TRBV6-5
j_gene: TRBJ1-1
CDR3aa: ASSRGQGTTEAF

d_gene: TRBD1
abundance: NA
v_gene: TRBV5-6
j_gene: TRBJ2-7
CDR3aa: ASSLAPTGQYEQY

d_gene: TRBD1
abundance: NA
v_gene: TRBV30
j_gene: TRBJ1-4
CDR3aa: AWSRTGGNGKLF

d_gene: TRBD2
abundance: NA
v_gene: TRBV6-2/TRBV6-3
j_gene: TRBJ2-1
CDR3aa: ASSGLAGGLGEQF

d_gene: TRBD2
abundance: NA
v_gene: TRBV7-2
j_gene: TRBJ2-3
CDR3aa: ASSSLGLAADTQY

d_gene: NA
abundance: NA
v_gene: TRBV30
j_gene: TRBJ1-3
CDR3aa: AWSRRDTRLN

d_gene: TRBD2
abundance: NA
v_gene: TRBV5-1
j_gene: TRBJ2-3
CDR3aa: ASSSLASSTDTQY

d_gene: TRBD1
abundance: NA
v_gene: TRBV10-2
j_gene: TRBJ2-1
CDR3aa: ASRDQGTGTYNEQF

d_gene: TRBD1
abundance: NA
v_gene: TRBV19
j_gene: TRBJ1-2
CDR3aa: ASLESGDRGGYT

d_gene: TRBD2
abundance: NA
v_gene: TRBV7-6
j_gene: TRBJ2-3
CDR3aa: ASSLGGLGATDTQY

d_gene: NA
abundance: NA
v_gene: TRBV30
j_gene: TRBJ1-2
CDR3aa: AWSVGGIKRYGYT

d_gene: NA
abundance: NA
v_gene: TRBV11-3
j_gene: TRBJ2-1
CDR3aa: ASSSGENEQF

d_gene: TRBD2
abundance: NA
v_gene: TRBV6-5
j_gene: TRBJ2-3
CDR3aa: ASSSNSGGALDTQY

d_gene: TRBD2
abundance: NA
v_gene: TRBV5-4
j_gene: TRBJ2-7
CDR3aa: ASSLSGTTYEQY

d_gene: NA
abundance: NA
v_gene: TRBV7-9
j_gene: TRBJ1-3
CDR3aa: ASSLTGSGNTIY

d_gene: NA
abundance: NA
v_gene: TRBV7-9
j_gene: TRBJ1-4
CDR3aa: ASSLAGLRGAGEKLF

d_gene: NA
abundance: NA
v_gene: TRBV4-1
j_gene: TRBJ1-3
CDR3aa: ASSQGQGGPGNTIY

d_gene: TRBD1
abundance: NA
v_gene: TRBV29-1
j_gene: TRBJ1-3
CDR3aa: SAGGQSGNTIY

d_gene: NA
abundance: NA
v_gene: TRBV6-5
j_gene: TRBJ2-2
CDR3aa: ASRGDSYTGELF

d_gene: TRBD2
abundance: NA
v_gene: TRBV5-1
j_gene: TRBJ2-1
CDR3aa: ASSLALAGGNEQF